This T cell receptor beta chain comes out of a study of radiation and T cells in renal cell carcinoma. V shed 5 bases and J shed 8 bases, with 16 bases lying between them. The germline V gene has CDR1 SNHLY and CDR2 FYNNEI. The CDR3 extends over 14 amino acids. Here immunoSEQ multiplex PCR was the method, and the copy in TCRdb shows in-frame clones only, minus some. The sample carries around 16,000 clones, roughly 50% recorded once. Treatment indicated: 15 Gy SBRT to primary tumor, nephrectomy 4 weeks later. The V gene is TRBV2, the J gene TRBJ2-1; TRBD2 is a possible D gene (6 bases). The sequence derives from a woman aged 55-69 years with renal cell carcinoma. This material consisted of tumor tissue, taken from a patient whose treatment included radiotherapy and nephrectomy. CDR3 DNA: TGTGCCAGCAGTAAGGACGGAGGGATCGATGAGCAGTTCTTC. This gives the protein CASSKDGGIDEQFF.